The source of this TCR beta chain is a study of blood T cell repertoires in COVID-19. Study-level background: Acute and convalescent COVID-19 specimens originated in the United States, Italy and Spain. The cDNA or gDNA used as material had been derived from T cells, B-cell-depleted T cells, or PBMCs.

Per the study methods: From reference gene primer amplification, estimates of nucleated cell counts were derived. Clones were read by immunoSEQ multiplex PCR, and TCRdb kept only the in-frame ones, dropping some. The V and J calls and the clone size are those of that table, but D and trimming were determined from the DNA. The table has approximately 140,000 clones, about 80% seen once. The sequence was obtained from a human donor in a cohort sampled during active COVID-19. The specimen was peripheral blood.

The CDR3 bases are TGTGCCAGCAGTTCGACCCAGGGGTATCAGCCCCAGCATTTT. This gives the protein CASSSTQGYQPQHF. The gene calls are TRBV6-5 and TRBJ1-5; tentatively, D is TRBD1 (6 bases). CDR1 is MNHEY, CDR2 SVGAGI, per germline. The V end was cut by 4 bases, the J end by 5 bases, with 12 bases between. This CDR3 is 14 amino acids long.